This TCR beta chain was documented in a study of cytomegalovirus exposure and HLA in healthy donors. Study-level findings and limits: In the 95 to 150 validation repertoires, a later analysis found that first-cohort TCR clusters tended to co-occur.

Profiled with immunoSEQ multiplex PCR; TCRdb holds only in-frame clones, not every one. The sample carries some 210,000 clones, 70% to 90% recorded once. The CDR3 spans 14 residues. Germline CDR1 LGHNA, CDR2 YNFKEQ. Trimming took off 1 base at V and 4 bases at J, with 9 bases between the two ends. In the case of this clone: Its antigen remains unidentified.

The sample consisted of PBMCs. The J gene is TRBJ2-3, the V gene TRBV4-2, with D possibly matching TRBD2 (6 bases). This clonotype was obtained from a woman aged 18-30 years in good health and CMV-seronegative. The CDR3 DNA is TGTGCCAGCAGCCAAGCCAGCGGGTCAGATACGCAGTATTTT. It translates to CASSQASGSDTQYF.